This TCR beta chain was captured by sequencing in a study of T cell repertoires in cytomegalovirus infection. This clonotype was found many times. A single record per CDR3 protein comes from TCRdb applying MiXCR to the reads. The sample has a few hundred thousand distinct CDR3 sequences, more than 8% seen once. This TCR came from a human donor in good health (CMV status not recorded). Some clones in this sample may be carry-over from other donors' samples. The sequenced sample consisted of PBMCs.

The CDR3 nucleotides are TGCGCCAGCAGCCAAGGGGCAGGGACTAGGCGGTACTTC. It encodes CASSQGAGTRRYF. The chain combines TRBV4-3 with TRBJ2-5; 8 bases fit TRBD2. The CDR3 totals 13 residues. Germline V gene sequence: CDR1 LGHNA, CDR2 YSLEER. Trimming removed 1 base from V and 13 bases from J; junction bases left unmatched: 8.